This T cell receptor (beta chain) was obtained from a study of CD8 T cells in Susac syndrome. Random hexamers served to reverse transcribe roughly 0.45 to 1 ug RNA. Multiplex PCR with immunoSEQ amplified the TCR beta CDR3 across 54 Vbeta and 13 Jbeta. TCRdb re-derived calls from the immunoSEQ multiplex PCR reads in MiXCR, one entry per CDR3 protein. The sample lists around 200,000 distinct CDR3 sequences, 85% to 95% occurring once. Negative isolation was applied to CD8+ and CD4+ T cells, and FACS enrichment was applied to TEMRA cells. This CDR3 comprises 12 residues. Germline V gives CDR1 DFQATT, CDR2 SNEGSKA (reference sequence). V was clipped by 0 bases and J by 6 bases, with 9 bases between them.

The chain recombines TRBV20-1 with TRBJ2-7, with D maybe TRBD2 (5 bases). This TCR came from a human donor with multiple sclerosis. Sequenced sample: CD4+ T cells from PBMCs. Here the CDR3 DNA reads TGCAGTGCTAGAGATACGGGATCCGAGCAGTACTTC. It encodes CSARDTGSEQYF.